In its sample, the clone carrying this TCR beta chain was seen a few times. These data belong to a study of cytomegalovirus exposure and HLA in healthy donors. Across the whole study: Counted in an early data release were approximately 85 million unique TCRs from HLA-typed donors.

A multiplex PCR was run with 60 Vbeta primers and 13 Jbeta primers. TCRdb's table, derived via immunoSEQ multiplex PCR, lists solely in-frame clones and lacks some. The sample includes 60,000 to 70,000 clones, 70% to 85% seen only once; the top ten take about 2.7%. Germline CDR1 SGHNT, CDR2 YENEEA. This CDR3 comprises 12 residues. Between the trimmed V and J ends, which lost 7 bases and 6 bases, there was a span of 9 bases. Material: PBMCs. V and J are TRBV11-3 and TRBJ2-2, with a tentative D call TRBD1 (5 bases). The origin of this receptor is a woman under 40 in good health and CMV-seronegative. The CDR3 loop is CASNWGPGELFF. The CDR3, as DNA: TGTGCCAGCAACTGGGGCCCCGGGGAGCTGTTTTTT. Looking up the rest from reference TRBV11-3 and TRBJ2-2 gives the full variable domain: EAGVVQSPRYKIIEKKQPVAFWCNPISGHNTLYWYLQNLGQGPELLIRYENEEAVDDSQLPKDRFSAERLKGVDSTLKIQPAELGDSAVYLCASNWGPGELFFGEGSRLTVL.